The present T cell receptor beta chain was sequenced within a study of graft-versus-host responses after intestinal transplantation (dated by TCRdb to about 2021). General notes on the study: The transplants that recipients received were multivisceral, liver-intestinal, or isolated intestinal. Donor T cell macrochimerism was defined as a peak of at least 4% donor T cells among recipient peripheral blood mononuclear cells. After intestinal transplantation, graft-versus-host and host-versus-graft alloreactive T cell clones in the graft, circulation and bone marrow were tracked using bulk TCR-beta CDR3 sequencing. Every recipient was given anti-thymocyte globulin induction, then maintenance tacrolimus and steroids for 2 to 3 years. To identify alloreactive clones, pre-transplant mixed lymphocyte reaction products were sequenced and compared with unstimulated pre-transplant donor and recipient T cells. The cohort enrolled 24 intestinal transplant recipients including one retransplant, and a few patients lacking pretransplant specimens were excluded. Samples from a few later patients were sequenced in-house on an Illumina MiSeq with MiXCR processing rather than by the commercial service. Results the study describes overall, beyond this receptor: In the allografts of patients with donor T cell macrochimerism, GvH to HvG T cell clonal ratios were high. Early after transplant, peak levels of circulating GvH clones were found to be associated with declines in HvG clones. GvH clones were found in recipient bone marrow, and some of the GvH clones appeared earlier in ileal mucosa or blood, which is consistent with an intestinal mucosal origin. The conclusions were limited by the relatively low number and heterogeneity of the intestinal transplant patients.

As regards this clone: The specificity of this receptor is unknown. No base quality values were provided; no much bigger clone lies one nucleotide off.

V is cut by 3 bases and J by 6 bases, and the space between the germline ends is 9 bases. CDR3 length: 13 amino acids, cysteine to phenylalanine. This entry keeps only the CDR3 DNA: 39 bases, framed from base 1. Reading the germline V gene (reference sequence) gives CDR1 LNHDA and CDR2 SQIVND. The time point label, as the study defines it: cells obtained before transplantation from donor or recipient. CD3+CD4+ and CD3+CD8+ populations were FACS-sorted from unstimulated pre-transplant donor and recipient cells taken from spleen or lymph nodes. Library prep was done by the immunoSEQ multiplex PCR assay. For most patients, genomic DNA was isolated with the Qiagen DNeasy Blood and Tissue Kit and sent frozen to Adaptive Biotechnologies for TCR sequencing. Adaptive Biotechnologies carried out high-throughput TCR-beta CDR3 sequencing of genomic DNA for most patients. The study's own analysis went as follows. Adaptive's ImmunoSEQ software was the source of the TCR sequencing data for 18 patients, while three other patients were processed with MiXCR and VDJtools. CD4 versus CD8 sorting errors were corrected by removing sequences found in both subsets at a frequency ratio below 5:1. CDR3 nucleotide sequences shared between donor and recipient were removed because their origin could not be assigned. To be classed as alloreactive, a clone needed at least 2-fold expansion over unstimulated cells and a minimum CFSE-low frequency of 0.002% (template counts) or 0.001% (read counts). Mappable clones were those detected in sequenced pre-transplant spleen, lymph node, or MLR CFSE-low populations of the donor or recipient. The cumulative frequency of alloreactive clones was calculated as a percentage of all sequences, weighted by copy number. In its TCRdb copy, this immuneACCESS table keeps in-frame sequences only and misses some clones. Where compared with another copy, unresolved V genes explain less than half of these, and the others have no known cause. The DNA was the basis for D and trimming; V, J and clone size are from that table. Recorded for this sample are tens of thousands of clones; 91% of them occurred a single time. Around 0.53% of the sample is held by the ten biggest clonotypes.

This chain joins TRBV19 to TRBJ1-5; TRBD1 might be the D gene, on 5 matching bases. The receptor was derived from a human donor who received an intestinal transplant. This specimen consisted of unstimulated CD8+ T cells sorted from spleen or lymph node cells, obtained before intestinal transplant. This receptor carries the CDR3 CASSITQGQPQHF. The sequenced DNA is TGTGCCAGTAGTATTACGCAGGGTCAGCCCCAGCATTTT.